The next 21 T cell receptor beta chains were all read from a single sample in a study of T cells in narcolepsy. Assay used: immunoSEQ multiplex PCR; TCRdb lists only in-frame clones, some missing. The table records about 35,000 clones, roughly 77% of them present only once. The source material was memory (CD45RA-) CD4+ T cells from blood. The receptors stem from a human donor in good health.

V is TRBV2 and J is TRBJ2-4; TRBD2 agrees at 8 bases. The CDR3 extends over 17 amino acids. CDR1 is SNHLY, CDR2 FYNNEI, per germline. Losses at the gene ends were 4 bases for V and 0 bases for J; bases not matched to a gene: 8. The CDR3 protein is CASSAVASGLAKNIQYF. As DNA, the CDR3 is TGTGCCAGCAGTGCGGTCGCTAGCGGGCTAGCCAAAAACATTCAGTACTTC.

The rearrangement links TRBV6-6 to TRBJ2-1; D is perhaps TRBD1 (5 bases). The germline CDR1 and CDR2 sequences are MNHNY and SVGAGI (reference sequence). V was clipped by 6 bases and J by 8 bases, with 14 bases between them. This CDR3 is built from 13 residues. CDR3 in DNA: TGTGCCAGCAGCCCCCCCAGGGCGGATGAGCAGTTCTTC. This sequence encodes CASSPPRADEQFF.

This clone was counted once. The CDR3 region has the DNA TGCGCCAGCAGCTTGGCCGACAGGGACACAGATACGCAGTATTTT. Translated: CASSLADRDTDTQYF. The V gene is TRBV5-1, the J gene TRBJ2-3; 7 bases are a match to TRBD1. The CDR3 totals 15 residues. Unmatched junction bases numbered 3, after V lost 0 bases and J lost 2 bases. Germline lookup yields CDR1 SGHRS and CDR2 YFSETQ.

This clone turned up a few times. The rearrangement joins TRBV10-3 to TRBJ1-1, with D unclear. Germline CDR1 ENHRY, CDR2 SYGVKD. This CDR3 is built from 13 residues. The V end lost 2 bases, the J end lost 5 bases, and 9 bases lay between the germline ends. The CDR3 DNA is TGTGCCATCAGTGAGGCGGAGGGTACTGAAGCTTTCTTT. It encodes CAISEAEGTEAFF.

This chain connects TRBV19 to TRBJ1-1, with D possibly being TRBD1 (5 bases). CDR3 size: 20 residues. CDR1 is LNHDA, CDR2 SQIVND, per germline (reference sequence). The V end lost 6 bases, the J end lost 4 bases, and 33 bases lay between the germline ends. The CDR3 sequence is CASSALNTEAFLGASTEAFF. CDR3 nucleotides: TGTGCCAGTAGCGCCCTGAACACTGAAGCTTTCTTAGGGGCCAGCACTGAAGCTTTCTTT.

CDR3 DNA sequence: TGTGCCAGCAGTGGACAATATAATTCACCCCTCCACTTT. Residues: CASSGQYNSPLHF. The V call is TRBV2, the J call TRBJ1-6; no firm D call. V was trimmed by 4 bases and J by 4 bases, leaving 5 bases between them. This CDR3 contains 13 residues. CDR1 and CDR2 (germline): SNHLY, FYNNEI.

This clone appeared a single time. The chain recombines TRBV19 with TRBJ2-1, with D possibly being TRBD1 or TRBD2 (5 bases each). This CDR3 spans 17 amino acids. Trimming removed 3 bases at V and 0 bases at J, with 15 bases between. Germline CDR1 is LNHDA and CDR2 is SQIVND (reference sequence). In nucleotides, the CDR3 is TGTGCCAGTAGTATTACGGGGCAGTTATACTCCTACAATGAGCAGTTCTTC. Its protein is CASSITGQLYSYNEQFF.

The chain has TRBV2 and TRBJ2-3; 9 bases are shared with TRBD1. The ends lost 8 bases at V and 6 bases at J; junction bases unmatched: 6. The germline CDR1 and CDR2 sequences are SNHLY and FYNNEI. This CDR3 region has 13 residues. CDR3 region: CASGTGSGDTQYF. The CDR3 nucleotides read TGTGCCAGCGGGACAGGGTCAGGGGATACGCAGTATTTT.

The chain recombines TRBV7-3 with TRBJ2-7, with no clear D. This CDR3 is built from 13 residues. The germline CDR1 and CDR2 sequences are SGHTA and FQGTGA. The V gene lost 3 bases and the J gene lost 1 base, with 7 bases spanning the gap. CDR3 sequence reads: CASSFDRSYEQYF. Here the CDR3 DNA reads TGTGCCAGCAGCTTCGATAGGTCCTACGAGCAGTACTTC.

The chain couples TRBV30 to TRBJ2-3, with TRBD2 matching over 10 bases. The V segment lost 3 bases and the J segment 5 bases; nucleotides outside the gene matches: 8. The CDR3 totals 15 residues. Germline V lookup: CDR1 GTSNPN, CDR2 SVGIG (reference sequence). The chain's CDR3 is CAWRPAGGPRDTQYF. DNA for the CDR3: TGTGCCTGGAGGCCAGCGGGAGGGCCCAGAGATACGCAGTATTTT.

The chain uses TRBV14 and TRBJ2-5, with TRBD2 matching 8 bases. The CDR3 sequence is 16 residues long. The V gene end was trimmed by 1 base and the J gene end by 2 bases; junction bases not matched to a gene: 6. CDR1 is SGHDN, CDR2 FVKESK, per germline. The CDR3 here is CASSQGTSTTQETQYF. The CDR3 bases are TGTGCCAGCAGCCAAGGGACTAGCACAACACAAGAGACCCAGTACTTC.

This clone is labeled as medium-sized. The V and J genes are TRBV2 and TRBJ2-7, with 9 bases fitting TRBD2. Germline CDR1 SNHLY, CDR2 FYNNEI. The CDR3 loop spans 14 amino acids. The V segment lost 6 bases and the J segment 0 bases; nucleotides outside the gene matches: 3. This CDR3 is CASRREGSSYEQYF. The CDR3 DNA reads as TGTGCCAGCAGGCGGGAGGGGAGCTCCTACGAGCAGTACTTC.

The chain employs TRBV27 and TRBJ2-7; no clear D gene. Germline V gene lookup returns CDR1 MNHEY and CDR2 SMNVEV (reference sequence). Trimming shortened V by 2 bases and J by 2 bases, and 16 bases separated the two germline ends. The CDR3 covers 16 residues. In nucleotides, the CDR3 is TGTGCCAGCAGTTTACCCCTGGGCGCAGGTGCCTACGAGCAGTACTTC. It specifies CASSLPLGAGAYEQYF.

This clone has only a few counts. The chain carries TRBV18 and TRBJ2-5, with 8 nucleotides matching TRBD2. The CDR3 is made up of 16 amino acids. Trimming removed 3 bases from V and 2 bases from J; junction bases left unmatched: 8. Germline-derived CDR1 and CDR2 are KGHSH and LQKENI. The CDR3 protein is CASSPPGSGGQETQYF. The CDR3 DNA is TGTGCCAGCTCACCCCCGGGCAGCGGGGGACAAGAGACCCAGTACTTC.

The chain couples TRBV7-9 to TRBJ1-2; TRBD1 might be the D (5 bases). Trimming took off 6 bases at V and 8 bases at J, with 16 bases between the two ends. CDR1 is SEHNR, CDR2 FQNEAQ, per germline (reference sequence). The length of the CDR3 is 13 residues. CDR3 in DNA: TGTGCCAGCAGTCTAGGGGAGAAAAGGGGCTACACCTTC. It yields the protein CASSLGEKRGYTF.

V and J are TRBV18 and TRBJ1-1, with unresolved D. CDR1 and CDR2 (germline): KGHSH, LQKENI. The CDR3 is 14 residues long. The germline V and J ends were trimmed by 3 bases and 0 bases, with 8 bases remaining between them. The CDR3 DNA reads TGTGCCAGCTCACCGCCGAGCTTGAACACTGAAGCTTTCTTT. Residues: CASSPPSLNTEAFF. The full variable domain, rest sourced from reference TRBV18 and TRBJ1-1, is NAGVMQNPRHLVRRRGQEARLRCSPMKGHSHVYWYRQLPEEGLKFMVYLQKENIIDESGMPKERFSAEFPKEGPSILRIQQVVRGDSAAYFCASSPPSLNTEAFFGQGTRLTVV.

The chain joins TRBV5-1 to TRBJ2-5; possible D gene TRBD2, 6 bases. This CDR3 contains 13 residues. The V gene lost 2 bases and the J gene lost 2 bases, with 7 bases spanning the gap. Germline CDR1 and CDR2: SGHRS and YFSETQ. CDR3 DNA sequence: TGCGCCAGCAGCTTAAGCGGGCAAGAGACCCAGTACTTC. Amino acids: CASSLSGQETQYF.

The V call is TRBV6-5, the J call TRBJ2-7; D gene unclear. Germline V lookup: CDR1 MNHEY, CDR2 SVGAGI. The CDR3 contains 13 residues. V gave up 7 bases and J gave up 1 base, with 11 bases separating them. CDR3 amino acids: CASIGGASYEQYF. In nucleotides, the CDR3 is TGTGCCAGCATCGGCGGCGCGTCCTACGAGCAGTACTTC.

This clone was observed once. The chain carries TRBV29-1 and TRBJ2-6, with D hard to call. Germline V gene lookup returns CDR1 SQVTM and CDR2 ANQGSEA. Between the trimmed V and J ends, which lost 3 bases and 3 bases, there was a span of 6 bases. The CDR3 sequence is 13 residues long. CDR3 bases: TGCAGCGTTGAGTTTGATGGGGCCAACGTCCTGACTTTC. Encoded protein: CSVEFDGANVLTF. Full variable domain (missing parts from reference TRBV29-1 and TRBJ2-6): SAVISQKPSRDICQRGTSLTIQCQVDSQVTMMFWYRQQPGQSLTLIATANQGSEATYESGFVIDKFPISRPNLTFSTLTVSNMSPEDSSIYLCSVEFDGANVLTFGAGSRLTVL.

The chain uses TRBV9 and TRBJ2-2; 7 nucleotides match TRBD2. V dropped 4 bases and J dropped 4; count of bases not matched to a gene: 4. The CDR3 spans 14 residues. Germline assignment: CDR1 SGDLS and CDR2 YYNGEE. CDR3 in amino acids: CASSSGTTTGELFF. CDR3 nucleotide sequence: TGTGCCAGCAGCTCCGGGACTACCACCGGGGAGCTGTTTTTT. Full variable domain (rest looked up from reference TRBV9 and TRBJ2-2): DSGVTQTPKHLITATGQRVTLRCSPRSGDLSVYWYQQSLDQGLQFLIQYYNGEERAKGNILERFSAQQFPDLHSELNLSSLELGDSALYFCASSSGTTTGELFFGEGSRLTVL.

This clone was detected only once. This chain connects TRBV4-1 to TRBJ2-3; 7 nucleotides align to TRBD2. There are 16 residues in the CDR3. Germline V gene data show CDR1 as MGHRA and CDR2 as YSYEKL. J lost 1 base, V lost 1 base, and 5 bases had no gene match. CDR3 region: CASSQVPGLRTDTQYF. CDR3 bases: TGCGCCAGCAGCCAAGTACCGGGACTACGCACAGATACGCAGTATTTT.